The T cell receptor beta chain described here comes from a study of beta chain features in type 1 diabetes. cDNA synthesis used the whole RNA isolate, giving expressed TCRB sequences. Method: immunoSEQ multiplex PCR; TCRdb's copy keeps in-frame clones and lacks some. The table lists 100,000 to 150,000 clones, 15% to 20% of them singletons, with around 2.5% in the top ten. Broader study findings: Type 1 diabetes patients showed a moderate but significant shortening of TCRB CDR3s in all four CD4+ subsets.

At least ten counts were recorded for this clone. Its target is unknown. Material: central memory CD4+ T cells from blood. This TCR was sampled from a man aged 18 to 30 with type 1 diabetes.

CDR3 in amino acids: CASSLGPAASSYEQYF. The CDR3 DNA reads as TGTGCCAGCAGCTTAGGGCCAGCCGCCAGCTCCTACGAGCAGTACTTC. This chain joins TRBV7-2 and TRBJ2-7; D uncertain. Trimming took 1 base from V and 0 from J, leaving 13 bases between them. Germline loops: CDR1 SGHTA, CDR2 FQGNSA. CDR3 size: 16 residues.